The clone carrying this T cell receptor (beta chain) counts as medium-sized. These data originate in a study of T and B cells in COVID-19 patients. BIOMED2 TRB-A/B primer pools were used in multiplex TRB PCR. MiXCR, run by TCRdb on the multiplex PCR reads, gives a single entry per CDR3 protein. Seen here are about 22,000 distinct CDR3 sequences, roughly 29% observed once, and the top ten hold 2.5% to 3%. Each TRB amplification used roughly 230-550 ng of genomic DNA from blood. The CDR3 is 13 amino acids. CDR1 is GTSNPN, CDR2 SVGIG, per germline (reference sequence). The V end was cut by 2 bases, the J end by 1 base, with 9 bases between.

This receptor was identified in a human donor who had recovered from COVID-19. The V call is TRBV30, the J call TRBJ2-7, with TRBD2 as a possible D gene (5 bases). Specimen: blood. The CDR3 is CAWSSGSSYEQYF. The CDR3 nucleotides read TGTGCCTGGAGTAGCGGTTCTTCCTACGAGCAGTACTTC. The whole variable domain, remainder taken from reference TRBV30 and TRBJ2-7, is SQTIHQWPATLVQPVGSPLSLECTVEGTSNPNLYWYRQAAGRGLQLLFYSVGIGQISSEVPQNLSASRPQDRQFILSSKKLLLSDSGFYLCAWSSGSSYEQYFGPGTRLTVT.